The 14 T cell receptor beta chains reported below all come from one sample, sequenced in a study of OX40 agonist ivuxolimab in advanced cancers. This table comes from immunoSEQ multiplex PCR, and its TCRdb copy is limited to in-frame clones, with some not included. The sample includes tens of thousands of clones, around 85% seen only once; the top ten take about 0.88%. Sequences were derived from CD4+ or CD8+ T cells sorted from blood, sampled in a trial of the OX40 agonist ivuxolimab. Receptor source: an adult with an advanced solid tumor such as melanoma, head and neck, liver or kidney cancer.

CDR3 DNA sequence: TGTGCCAGCAGTGAATTGAAGCGGGGGCCTAGCACAGATACGCAGTATTTT. This encodes CASSELKRGPSTDTQYF. The rearrangement links TRBV25-1 to TRBJ2-3; 8 bases match TRBD2. The CDR3 consists of 17 residues. Looked up from germline, CDR1 is MGHDK and CDR2 is SYGVNS. With 1 base clipped from V and 0 bases from J, the junction kept 6 bases outside the gene matches.

This chain uses TRBV6-1 with TRBJ1-2; D gene ambiguous. The CDR3 runs 15 residues. Trimming took 5 bases from V and 1 from J, leaving 14 bases between them. Germline V lookup: CDR1 MNHNS, CDR2 SASEGT. The CDR3 bases are TGTGCCAGCAGTCCGACGGTCGTCTTTAACTATGGCTACACCTTC. It translates to CASSPTVVFNYGYTF.

The chain uses TRBV7-9 and TRBJ2-5; tentative D call: TRBD1 (5 bases). The germline V gene has CDR1 SEHNR and CDR2 FQNEAQ (reference sequence). The CDR3 loop spans 13 amino acids. CDR3 nucleotide sequence: TGTGCAGCATCGACAGTGTACCAAGAGACCCAGTACTTC. Protein product: CAASTVYQETQYF.

The chain uses TRBV10-1 and TRBJ2-1, with 7 bases identical to TRBD2. Trimming at V came to 8 bases and at J to 9 bases, leaving 13 bases not matched to a gene. There are 14 residues in the CDR3. The germline V gene encodes CDR1 WNHNN and CDR2 SYGVQD (reference sequence). The CDR3 nucleotides read TGCGCCAGCGCGCCACTAGCATCGGGGGGTGAGCAGTTCTTC. It codes for CASAPLASGGEQFF.

The chain couples TRBV18 to TRBJ1-2, with TRBD1 as a possible D gene (6 bases). The CDR3 covers 13 residues. Germline assignment: CDR1 KGHSH and CDR2 LQKENI. V was trimmed by 9 bases and J by 1 base, leaving 12 bases between them. The CDR3 DNA is TGTGCCAGTGTCGGGACAAATAACTATGGCTACACCTTC. This codes for CASVGTNNYGYTF.

This rearrangement joins TRBV9 to TRBJ2-5; 8 bases fit TRBD1. Germline V gene sequence: CDR1 SGDLS, CDR2 YYNGEE. CDR3 length: 15 residues. V shed 3 bases and J 2 bases; nucleotides not matched to a gene: 6. For the CDR3, the DNA is TGTGCCAGCAGCGCGTCCGGGACAGGACAAGAGACCCAGTACTTC. This gives the protein CASSASGTGQETQYF.

This rearrangement joins TRBV7-2 to TRBJ2-3; 9 positions match TRBD1. Germline loops: CDR1 SGHTA, CDR2 FQGNSA. The CDR3 runs to 14 residues. After removal of 5 bases from V and 6 bases from J, the junction contained 6 bases not matched to a gene. In DNA, the CDR3 is TGTGCCAGCAGCAGCGGACAGGGGAGGGATACGCAGTATTTT. Its translation: CASSSGQGRDTQYF.

The chain uses TRBV5-1 and TRBJ1-1; maybe TRBD1 (5 bases). Trimming shortened V by 0 bases and J by 11 bases, and 17 bases separated the two germline ends. Germline CDR1 is SGHRS and CDR2 is YFSETQ. This CDR3 contains 14 residues. The CDR3 spells CASSLEGGDVAAFF. CDR3 DNA sequence: TGCGCCAGCAGCTTGGAAGGAGGGGACGTAGCCGCTTTCTTT.

The rearrangement links TRBV10-1 to TRBJ2-7, with 7 bases identical to TRBD1. This CDR3 has 14 residues. The J segment lost 3 bases and the V segment lost 6 bases, leaving 8 bases of the junction unmatched. Germline CDR1 reads WNHNN; CDR2 reads SYGVQD (reference sequence). The chain's CDR3 is CASSEGPGGYEQYF. The CDR3 coding sequence is TGCGCCAGCAGCGAGGGGCCAGGGGGCTACGAGCAGTACTTC.

In DNA form, the CDR3 reads TGTGCCAGCAGTCCGGGACTAGCGGCCAATGAGCAGTTCTTC. Amino acids: CASSPGLAANEQFF. The chain recombines TRBV11-1 with TRBJ2-1; 11 positions agree with TRBD2. The CDR3 runs 14 residues. Trimming took 6 bases from V and 6 from J; bases not matched to a gene: 4. Germline lookup yields CDR1 SGHAT and CDR2 FQDESV (reference sequence). The full variable domain, in which reference TRBV11-1 and TRBJ2-1 provide the parts outside the CDR3, is EAEVAQSPRYKITEKSQAVAFWCDPISGHATLYWYRQILGQGPELLVQFQDESVVDDSQLPKDRFSAERLKGVDSTLKIQPAELGDSAMYLCASSPGLAANEQFFGPGTRLTVL.

The CDR3 loop is CASSLAAGEAEAFF. The CDR3, as DNA: TGTGCCAGCAGCTTGGCGGCAGGGGAGGCTGAAGCTTTCTTT. The chain is built from TRBV5-5 and TRBJ1-1, with D tentatively TRBD1 (6 bases). Germline V lookup: CDR1 SGHKS, CDR2 YYEKEE (reference sequence). V shed 0 bases and J shed 6 bases, with 12 bases lying between them. The CDR3 runs to 14 residues.

The V gene is TRBV6-1, the J gene TRBJ2-2; a possible D gene is TRBD1 (6 bases). In germline, CDR1 is MNHNS, CDR2 SASEGT. This CDR3 is built from 15 residues. The V gene lost 5 bases and the J gene lost 0 bases, with 10 bases spanning the gap. As DNA, the CDR3 is TGTGCCAGCAGTCCCGGGACAACGAACACCGGGGAGCTGTTTTTT. Translated: CASSPGTTNTGELFF.

The V and J genes are TRBV7-9 and TRBJ2-5; D call uncertain. CDR1 and CDR2 (germline): SEHNR, FQNEAQ (reference sequence). The V gene lost 5 bases and the J gene lost 5 bases, with 15 bases spanning the gap. The CDR3 has 14 amino acids. The CDR3 region is CASSPSGPGETQYF. CDR3 bases: TGTGCCAGCAGCCCGTCTGGGCCCGGGGAGACCCAGTACTTC.

This clone was observed once. At one boundary the junction diverges from the germline segment, which might be a read error. This sequence joins TRBV6-5 and TRBJ2-7, with D possibly matching TRBD2 (6 bases). Per the germline V gene, CDR1 is MNHEY and CDR2 is SVGAGI. CDR3 length: 12 residues. CDR3 DNA sequence: TGTGCCAGCAGGGGCCCTGGGACTGCCGAAAACTTC. It translates to CASRGPGTAENF.